These 3 T cell receptor beta chains were all obtained from the same sample, sequenced in a study of T cells in Graves' hyperthyroidism and ophthalmopathy. TCR beta CDR3 regions were amplified from RNA transcripts. An initial round of RT-PCR targeting the TCR CDR3 relied on the HTBI primer set. TCRdb used MiXCR to reprocess the multiplex PCR reads, holding one entry per CDR3 protein. The sample has hundreds of thousands of distinct CDR3 sequences; approximately 15% are singletons. The specimen was blood. The receptors come from a man between 18 and 35 years old with Graves' ophthalmopathy.

This clonotype was counted ten times or more. V and J are TRBV14 and TRBJ2-3; 8 bases agree with TRBD1. V was pared by 0 bases and J by 3 bases, with 11 bases of the junction left unmatched. The CDR3 sequence is 18 residues long. Germline V gene data show CDR1 as SGHDN and CDR2 as FVKESK. The CDR3 loop reads CASSQETFRQGITDTQYF. The CDR3 coding sequence is TGTGCCAGCAGCCAAGAAACTTTCCGACAGGGGATTACAGATACGCAGTATTTT.

This clonotype appeared many times. CDR3 residues: CASIKNAAANEKLFF. The CDR3 region has the DNA TGTGCCAGCATAAAGAACGCAGCAGCTAATGAAAAACTGTTTTTT. The V and J genes are TRBV28 and TRBJ1-4; D remains unclear. The CDR3 contains 15 residues. Trimming removed 7 bases from V and 3 bases from J, with 15 bases in between. CDR1 MDHEN and CDR2 SYDVKM come from the germline V gene. Variable domain in full (rest from reference TRBV28 and TRBJ1-4): DVKVTQSSRYLVKRTGEKVFLECVQDMDHENMFWYRQDPGLGLRLIYFSYDVKMKEKGDIPEGYSVSREKKERFSLILESASTNQTSMYLCASIKNAAANEKLFFGSGTQLSVL.

This clonotype was counted at least ten times. The chain employs TRBV30 and TRBJ2-3; TRBD1 matches 10 bases. Germline CDR1 is GTSNPN and CDR2 is SVGIG (reference sequence). There are 15 residues in the CDR3. Germline trimming cut 2 bases from V and 4 bases from J; bases unmatched to any gene: 6. DNA of the CDR3: TGTGCCTGGAGTCCCGGGACAGGGGTAGCAGATACGCAGTATTTT. Its translation is CAWSPGTGVADTQYF.